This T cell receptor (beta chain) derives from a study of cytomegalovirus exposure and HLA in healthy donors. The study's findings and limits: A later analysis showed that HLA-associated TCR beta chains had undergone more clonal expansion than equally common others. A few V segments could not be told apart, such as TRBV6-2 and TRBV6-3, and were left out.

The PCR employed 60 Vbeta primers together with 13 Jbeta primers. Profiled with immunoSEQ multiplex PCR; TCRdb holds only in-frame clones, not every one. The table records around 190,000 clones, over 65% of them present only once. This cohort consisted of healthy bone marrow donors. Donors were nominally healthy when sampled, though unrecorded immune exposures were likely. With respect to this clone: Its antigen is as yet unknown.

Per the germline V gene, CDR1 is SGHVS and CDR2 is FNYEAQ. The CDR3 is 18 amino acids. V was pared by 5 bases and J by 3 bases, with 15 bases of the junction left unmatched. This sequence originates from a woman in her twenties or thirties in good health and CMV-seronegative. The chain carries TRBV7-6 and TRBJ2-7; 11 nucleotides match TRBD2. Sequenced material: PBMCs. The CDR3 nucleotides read TGTGCCAGCAGCCCGAGACTAGCGGGGTCTACACTGGTCTACGAGCAGTACTTC. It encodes CASSPRLAGSTLVYEQYF.